Below are 25 T cell receptor beta chains sequenced from a single sample in a study of cytomegalovirus exposure and HLA in healthy donors. In the PCR, 60 Vbeta and 13 Jbeta primers were used. Measured with immunoSEQ multiplex PCR; TCRdb has only the in-frame clones, and not every one. The sample lists some 180,000 clones; 70% to 90% were seen once. Sequences were obtained from PBMCs. All receptors derive from a man under 40 in good health and CMV-seropositive.

The rearrangement uses TRBV14 and TRBJ2-2; tentative D call: TRBD2 (5 bases). V was cut by 1 base and J by 7 bases, with 13 bases left in between. CDR1 is SGHDN, CDR2 FVKESK, per germline. The CDR3 totals 15 residues. CDR3 nucleotides: TGTGCCAGCAGCCAAGCAGACTATTATCACGGGGAGCTGTTTTTT. Amino acid sequence: CASSQADYYHGELFF. The complete variable domain, with remaining parts taken from reference TRBV14 and TRBJ2-2, reads EAGVTQFPSHSVIEKGQTVTLRCDPISGHDNLYWYRRVMGKEIKFLLHFVKESKQDESGMPNNRFLAERTGGTYSTLKVQPAELEDSGVYFCASSQADYYHGELFFGEGSRLTVL.

The gene calls are TRBV6-5 and TRBJ1-3; TRBD1 might be the D (6 bases). Germline CDR1 is MNHEY and CDR2 is SVGAGI. The length of the CDR3 is 15 residues. Trimming left V 2 bases short and J 4 bases short, with 12 bases between. The CDR3 DNA reads TGTGCCAGCAGTTACGCTGGGGGCGCGGGAAACACCATATATTTT. Translated: CASSYAGGAGNTIYF.

V gene TRBV6-6 combines with J gene TRBJ2-3, with 10 positions matching TRBD2. The CDR3 has 16 amino acids. Germline V gene lookup returns CDR1 MNHNY and CDR2 SVGAGI (reference sequence). Germline trimming cut 4 bases from V and 2 bases from J; bases unmatched to any gene: 6. The CDR3 sequence: CASSSISGRITDTQYF. The CDR3 DNA follows: TGTGCCAGCAGTTCAATTAGCGGGAGGATCACAGATACGCAGTATTTT.

The chain uses TRBV15 and TRBJ2-5; maybe TRBD2 (5 bases). The V gene's germline CDR1 is LNHNV and CDR2 YYDKDF (reference sequence). The ends were cut back, 8 bases at V and 5 bases at J, with 24 bases in the middle. This CDR3 region has 16 residues. The CDR3 spells CATSEGWHSRRETQYF. Here the CDR3 DNA reads TGTGCCACCTCCGAAGGGTGGCATTCGAGGAGGGAGACCCAGTACTTC.

This clone was detected only once. The chain employs TRBV2 and TRBJ2-3; perhaps TRBD2 as D (6 bases). The CDR3 is made up of 13 amino acids. V lost 8 bases and J lost 3, with 12 bases in between. The germline V gene encodes CDR1 SNHLY and CDR2 FYNNEI. CDR3 nucleotide sequence: TGTGCCAGCCTCCGGGAGAGGACAGATACGCAGTATTTT. Translated, it gives CASLRERTDTQYF.

The V and J genes are TRBV27 and TRBJ2-2; 11 bases agree with TRBD2. Germline values: CDR1 MNHEY, CDR2 SMNVEV (reference sequence). Unmatched junction bases numbered 2, after V lost 2 bases and J lost 3 bases. There are 16 residues in the CDR3. As DNA, the CDR3 is TGTGCCAGCAGTTTAGTAGCGGGAGGGTACACCGGGGAGCTGTTTTTT. Protein: CASSLVAGGYTGELFF.

The chain carries TRBV6-1 and TRBJ2-7; D call uncertain. Trimming removed 5 bases from V and 3 bases from J, with 5 bases in between. The germline gives CDR1 MNHNS, CDR2 SASEGT. The CDR3 has 11 amino acids. The CDR3 here is CASSFHYEQYV. The CDR3 coding sequence is TGTGCCAGCAGTTTTCACTACGAGCAGTACGTC.

The gene calls are TRBV27 and TRBJ1-1; D gene ambiguous. CDR1 is MNHEY and CDR2 is SMNVEV in the germline V gene (reference sequence). The CDR3 loop spans 14 amino acids. Trimming shortened V by 7 bases and J by 1 base, and 13 bases separated the two germline ends. CDR3 coding DNA: TGTGCCAGCACCTCCAGTGGAGGGAACACTGAAGCTTTCTTT. Encoded protein: CASTSSGGNTEAFF.

This chain uses TRBV5-4 with TRBJ2-3; 16 bases line up with TRBD2. Germline V gene data show CDR1 as SGHNT and CDR2 as YYREEE (reference sequence). After removal of 4 bases from V and 6 bases from J, the junction contained 5 bases not matched to a gene. This CDR3 spans 16 amino acids. CDR3 sequence (DNA): TGTGCCAGCAGCACGGGGACTAGCGGGAGGGCGGATACGCAGTATTTT. Translation gives CASSTGTSGRADTQYF.

This clone has only one observation. CDR3: CSVEKPGQAEQYF. CDR3 sequence (DNA): TGCAGCGTTGAAAAGCCGGGACAGGCTGAGCAGTACTTC. The chain couples TRBV29-1 to TRBJ2-7; 8 bases line up with TRBD1. The CDR3 consists of 13 residues. J lost 7 bases, V lost 2 bases, and 7 bases had no gene match. Germline loops: CDR1 SQVTM, CDR2 ANQGSEA.

CDR3 residues: CASSGPMDTEAFF. In DNA form, the CDR3 reads TGTGCCAGCAGTGGCCCTATGGACACTGAAGCTTTCTTT. The rearrangement joins TRBV6-1 to TRBJ1-1, with D hard to call. The germline gives CDR1 MNHNS, CDR2 SASEGT. The V end was cut by 4 bases, the J end by 3 bases, with 9 bases between. The length of the CDR3 is 13 residues.

V gene TRBV9 combines with J gene TRBJ2-3; a weak D match, TRBD1 (6 bases). The CDR3 is made up of 13 amino acids. Germline CDR1 is SGDLS and CDR2 is YYNGEE. Trimming took off 3 bases at V and 6 bases at J, with 11 bases between the two ends. CDR3 sequence reads: CASSGGGGDTQYF. In DNA, the CDR3 is TGTGCCAGCAGCGGGGGTGGGGGCGATACGCAGTATTTT.

The chain is built from TRBV5-1 and TRBJ2-2; TRBD1 is a possible D gene (6 bases). Germline V gene lookup returns CDR1 SGHRS and CDR2 YFSETQ. Between the trimmed V and J ends, which lost 4 bases and 5 bases, there was a span of 24 bases. The CDR3 extends over 18 amino acids. The CDR3 sequence: CASSPWPPGMGTTGELFF. CDR3 nucleotides: TGCGCCAGCAGCCCATGGCCCCCAGGGATGGGGACAACCGGGGAGCTGTTTTTT.

V usage is TRBV7-9 and J usage is TRBJ1-2, with D unclear. This CDR3 has 14 residues. CDR1 is SEHNR and CDR2 is FQNEAQ in the germline V gene (reference sequence). Between the trimmed V and J ends, which lost 1 base and 4 bases, there was a span of 10 bases. As DNA, the CDR3 is TGTGCCAGCAGCTTAGACCCTCGGGGCTATGGCTACACCTTC. This translates into CASSLDPRGYGYTF.

This chain joins TRBV7-3 and TRBJ2-1; 11 positions match TRBD2. The J segment lost 7 bases and the V segment lost 2 bases, leaving 7 bases of the junction unmatched. Germline values: CDR1 SGHTA, CDR2 FQGTGA. The CDR3 covers 16 residues. In nucleotides, the CDR3 is TGTGCCAGCAGCTTAGTAGGACTAGCGGGCGTTAATGAGCAGTTCTTC. Translating it yields CASSLVGLAGVNEQFF.

The chain combines TRBV6-5 with TRBJ1-2; TRBD1 might be the D (6 bases). Trimming pared 5 bases from V and 2 bases from J, leaving 12 bases between. The CDR3 sequence is 14 residues long. Germline-derived CDR1 and CDR2 are MNHEY and SVGAGI. CDR3 bases: TGTGCCAGCAGTGCCTACAGGGAGAACTATGGCTACACCTTC. Its translation: CASSAYRENYGYTF.

The chain joins TRBV6-5 to TRBJ2-5, with a tentative D call TRBD2 (6 bases). The CDR3 extends over 13 amino acids. V was clipped by 6 bases and J by 3 bases, with 11 bases between them. In germline, CDR1 is MNHEY, CDR2 SVGAGI. The DNA for the CDR3 is TGTGCCAGCAGGCTTAGCGGAAAAGAGACCCAGTACTTC. Its translation: CASRLSGKETQYF.

The rearrangement uses TRBV7-2 and TRBJ2-4; possibly TRBD2 for D (5 bases). The germline V gene encodes CDR1 SGHTA and CDR2 FQGNSA. V was clipped by 5 bases and J by 6 bases, with 5 bases between them. This CDR3 has 11 amino acids. The CDR3 protein is CASSRGNIQYF. CDR3 nucleotides: TGTGCCAGCAGCCGGGGAAACATTCAGTACTTC.

In its sample, this clone was seen once. J is TRBJ2-1 and V is TRBV5-6; TRBD2 is a possible D gene (6 bases). Per germline, CDR1 SGHDT and CDR2 YYEEEE. The CDR3 spans 16 residues. V lost 5 bases and J 9 bases, leaving 24 bases between the germline ends. The CDR3 loop is CASSPTEGLSAFEQFF. The CDR3 nucleotides are TGTGCCAGCAGTCCCACGGAGGGGCTCTCCGCATTTGAGCAGTTCTTC. Full variable domain (rest looked up from reference TRBV5-6 and TRBJ2-1): DAGVTQSPTHLIKTRGQQVTLRCSPKSGHDTVSWYQQALGQGPQFIFQYYEEEERQRGNFPDRFSGHQFPNYSSELNVNALLLGDSALYLCASSPTEGLSAFEQFFGPGTRLTVL.

The chain employs TRBV7-2 and TRBJ2-5, with TRBD2 matching over 8 bases. CDR1 is SGHTA, CDR2 FQGNSA, per germline. Trimming at V came to 6 bases and at J to 3 bases, leaving 3 bases not matched to a gene. The CDR3 sequence is 13 residues long. In nucleotides, the CDR3 is TGTGCCAGCAGGAGAGCGGGAGAAGAGACCCAGTACTTC. The encoded protein is CASRRAGEETQYF.

The chain recombines TRBV5-1 with TRBJ2-2, with 7 positions matching TRBD2. The CDR3 is made up of 17 amino acids. The V gene's germline CDR1 is SGHRS and CDR2 YFSETQ. The V and J ends lost 0 bases and 5 bases, in that order; junction bases with no gene match: 10. The CDR3 coding sequence is TGCGCCAGCAGCTTGGCCGGGGGGACGACGGGGACCGGGGAGCTGTTTTTT. Translated, it gives CASSLAGGTTGTGELFF.

The V gene is TRBV7-3, the J gene TRBJ1-2; D is undetermined. The germline CDR1 and CDR2 sequences are SGHTA and FQGTGA. V lost 1 base to trimming and J lost 6 bases, with 9 bases between them. The CDR3 has 13 amino acids. In DNA, the CDR3 is TGTGCCAGCAGCTTAAACAGAATAGATGGCTACACCTTC. Translated: CASSLNRIDGYTF.

The chain uses TRBV2 and TRBJ1-6; D remains ambiguous. Germline V CDR1 and CDR2: SNHLY, FYNNEI. The CDR3 is 14 residues long. The germline V and J ends were trimmed by 7 bases and 5 bases, with 12 bases remaining between them. CDR3 bases: TGTGCCAGCACGAGGGTGAAGAATAATTCACCCCTCCACTTT. This translates into CASTRVKNNSPLHF.

The V gene is TRBV2, the J gene TRBJ2-3; D perhaps matches TRBD1 (6 bases). Trimming pared 5 bases from V and 0 bases from J, leaving 9 bases between. This CDR3 comprises 14 residues. The germline V gene encodes CDR1 SNHLY and CDR2 FYNNEI. The CDR3 sequence: CASSQGISTDTQYF. The CDR3 bases are TGTGCCAGCAGTCAGGGGATTAGCACAGATACGCAGTATTTT. Variable domain in full (rest from reference TRBV2 and TRBJ2-3): EPEVTQTPSHQVTQMGQEVILRCVPISNHLYFYWYRQILGQKVEFLVSFYNNEISEKSEIFDDQFSVERPDGSNFTLKIRSTKLEDSAMYFCASSQGISTDTQYFGPGTRLTVL.

The V call is TRBV4-1, the J call TRBJ2-5; 7 bases align to TRBD1. Germline CDR1 reads MGHRA; CDR2 reads YSYEKL. The V segment lost 1 base and the J segment 2 bases; nucleotides outside the gene matches: 1. This CDR3 contains 14 residues. CDR3 sequence: CASSQGRGQETQYF. The CDR3 DNA reads as TGCGCCAGCAGCCAAGGCAGGGGGCAAGAGACCCAGTACTTC.